The T cell receptor beta chain under discussion was sequenced for a study of cytomegalovirus exposure and HLA in healthy donors. Study results and limitations: A missense variant in DCLRE1C was later tied to TCR beta V- and J-gene trimming. Some public TCRs appeared in many individuals, while most sequences were rare.

Trimming removed 1 base from V and 15 bases from J, with 7 bases in between. CDR1 SEHNR and CDR2 FQNEAQ come from the germline V gene (reference sequence). CDR3 size: 10 residues. Comments on this clone: The antigen is not known.

PCR primers comprised 60 Vbeta and 13 Jbeta primers. Clones were sequenced by immunoSEQ multiplex PCR, and TCRdb holds only the in-frame ones, with some missing. This repertoire includes about 37,000 clones. Sequencing was carried out using PBMCs. The genes are TRBV7-9 and TRBJ1-3; no reliable D call. The TCR comes from a human donor in good health. The chain's CDR3 is CASSLEHPYF. The CDR3 DNA reads as TGTGCCAGCAGCTTAGAGCACCCATATTTT.